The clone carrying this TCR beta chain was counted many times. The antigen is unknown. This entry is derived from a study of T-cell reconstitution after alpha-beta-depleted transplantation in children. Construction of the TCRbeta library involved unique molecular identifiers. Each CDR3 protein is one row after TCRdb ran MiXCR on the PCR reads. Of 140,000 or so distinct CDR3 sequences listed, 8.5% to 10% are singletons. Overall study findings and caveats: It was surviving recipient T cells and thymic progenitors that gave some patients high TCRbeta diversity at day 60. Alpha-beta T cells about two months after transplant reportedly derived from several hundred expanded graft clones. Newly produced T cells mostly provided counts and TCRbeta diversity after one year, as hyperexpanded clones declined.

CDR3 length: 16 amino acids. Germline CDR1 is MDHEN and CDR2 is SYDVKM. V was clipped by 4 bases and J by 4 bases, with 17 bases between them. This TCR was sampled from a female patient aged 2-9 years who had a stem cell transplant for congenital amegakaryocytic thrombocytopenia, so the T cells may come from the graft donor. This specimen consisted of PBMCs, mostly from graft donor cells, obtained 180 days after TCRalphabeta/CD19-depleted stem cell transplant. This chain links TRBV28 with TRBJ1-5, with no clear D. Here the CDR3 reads CASSSRPEGLNQPQHF. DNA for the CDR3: TGTGCCAGCAGTTCCCGGCCTGAGGGTTTGAATCAGCCCCAGCATTTT.